This T cell receptor beta chain was profiled in a study of early T cells in non-severe SARS-CoV-2 infection. Turning to the study itself: Bulk RNA taken from unsorted whole blood was sequenced, leaving chains unpaired.

The study's findings and limits: Reliance on VDJdb matching favored anti-spike CD8 responses; private and CD4 specificities were missed.

Individual cDNA molecules each received unique molecular identifiers attached to them. Using its own MiXCR run on the 5' RACE reads, TCRdb lists one record per CDR3 protein. The repertoire holds 65,000 to 85,000 distinct CDR3 sequences, 10% to 15% seen once, with about 1.1% in the top ten. Details on this clonotype: Antigen: not known. A much larger clonotype is one base distant, so this may be a read error.

The J segment lost 6 bases and the V segment lost 9 bases, leaving 13 bases of the junction unmatched. The CDR3 length is 15 residues. From germline, CDR1 is MDHEN and CDR2 SYDVKM. The V gene is TRBV28, the J gene TRBJ2-3; 9 bases line up with TRBD2. This TCR was sampled from an adult who was a healthcare worker with PCR-confirmed SARS-CoV-2 infection or an uninfected control (not recorded which). The specimen was whole blood. The chain's CDR3 is CASSNSGSRCDTQYF. CDR3 bases: TGTGCCAGTTCGAATAGCGGGAGTAGGTGCGATACGCAGTATTTT.